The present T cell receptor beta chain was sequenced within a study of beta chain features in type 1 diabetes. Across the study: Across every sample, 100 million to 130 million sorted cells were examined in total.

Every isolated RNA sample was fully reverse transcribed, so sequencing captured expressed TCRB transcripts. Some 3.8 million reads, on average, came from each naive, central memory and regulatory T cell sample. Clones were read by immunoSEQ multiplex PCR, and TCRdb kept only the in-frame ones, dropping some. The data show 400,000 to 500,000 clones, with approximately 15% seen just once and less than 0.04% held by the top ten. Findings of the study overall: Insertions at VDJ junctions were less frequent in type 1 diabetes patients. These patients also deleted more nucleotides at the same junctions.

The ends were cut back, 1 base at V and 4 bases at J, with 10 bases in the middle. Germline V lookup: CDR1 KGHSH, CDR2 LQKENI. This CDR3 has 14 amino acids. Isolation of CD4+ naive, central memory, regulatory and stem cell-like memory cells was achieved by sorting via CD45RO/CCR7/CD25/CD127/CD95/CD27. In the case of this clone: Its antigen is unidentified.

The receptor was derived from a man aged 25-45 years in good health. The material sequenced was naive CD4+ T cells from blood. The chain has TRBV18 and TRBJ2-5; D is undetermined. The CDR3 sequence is CASSPLSAGETQYF. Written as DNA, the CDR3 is TGTGCCAGCTCACCACTTTCAGCCGGAGAGACCCAGTACTTC.